The 15 T cell receptor beta chains given below trace back to one sample, sequenced in a study of regulatory T cells in long-lasting Graves disease. Indicated time point: newly diagnosed GD, antithyroid drugs for less than 3 months. Extracted RNA from PBMCs served as the source of the TCR library. CDR3-region Arm-PCR and iRepertoire HTBI primers produced the TCR beta libraries. One entry per CDR3 protein, called by TCRdb with MiXCR from the multiplex PCR reads. The sample holds about 400,000 distinct CDR3 sequences, around 15% seen once. The specimen comprised peripheral blood mononuclear cells (PBMCs), sampled at new diagnosis, from a patient treated with antithyroid drugs. Receptors were obtained from a female donor with Graves disease.

This sequence joins TRBV7-9 and TRBJ2-3; 14 bases fit TRBD2. This CDR3 is 14 amino acids long. Germline V gives CDR1 SEHNR, CDR2 FQNEAQ (reference sequence). With V trimmed by 4 bases and J by 8 bases, 2 bases remained unmatched. DNA of the CDR3: TGTGCCAGCAGCTCGGGACTAGCGGGAGTTACGCAGTATTTT. Translated, it gives CASSSGLAGVTQYF. The full variable domain, completed using reference TRBV7-9 and TRBJ2-3, is DTGVSQNPRHKITKRGQNVTFRCDPISEHNRLYWYRQTLGQGPEFLTYFQNEAQLEKSRLLSDRFSAERPKGSFSTLEIQRTEQGDSAMYLCASSSGLAGVTQYFGPGTRLTVL.

This clonotype was picked up many times. This chain uses TRBV9 with TRBJ2-3; D might be TRBD2 (6 bases). Trimming took off 2 bases at V and 3 bases at J, with 16 bases between the two ends. Looked up from germline, CDR1 is SGDLS and CDR2 is YYNGEE. The CDR3 loop spans 16 amino acids. Here the CDR3 DNA reads TGTGCCAGCAGCGTCGCCGCGGGATTTGTGACAGATACGCAGTATTTT. As protein: CASSVAAGFVTDTQYF.

J is TRBJ2-7 and V is TRBV5-1; 16 nucleotides match TRBD2. V lost 4 bases and J lost 2; bases outside the gene matches: 9. The CDR3 consists of 18 residues. Germline CDR1 reads SGHRS; CDR2 reads YFSETQ. CDR3 in DNA: TGCGCCAGCAGCCCCGAGGGACTAGCGGGAGGGGATACCTACGAGCAGTACTTC. Translated: CASSPEGLAGGDTYEQYF.

In this sample, this clonotype turned up many times. The V gene is TRBV7-6, the J gene TRBJ1-3; no clear D. CDR1 is SGHVS and CDR2 is FNYEAQ in the germline V gene. V shed 5 bases and J shed 0 bases, with 8 bases lying between them. The CDR3 totals 14 residues. The CDR3 is CASSPSNSGNTIYF. CDR3 coding DNA: TGTGCCAGCAGCCCATCAAACTCTGGAAACACCATATATTTT.

In this sample, this clonotype turned up many times. The V gene is TRBV15, the J gene TRBJ1-2; D remains ambiguous. The CDR3 contains 15 residues. V dropped 1 base and J dropped 4 bases, with 13 bases sitting between them. Per the germline V gene, CDR1 is LNHNV and CDR2 is YYDKDF (reference sequence). CDR3 residues: CATSRVSGEVYGYTF. The CDR3 DNA follows: TGTGCCACCAGCAGAGTTTCAGGAGAAGTCTATGGCTACACCTTC.

The count of this clonotype is one. This may be a read error, as it is one base from a much larger clone. The genes are TRBV5-6 and TRBJ2-7; the D gene could be TRBD1 or TRBD2 (5 bases each). CDR1 and CDR2 (germline): SGHDT, YYEEEE. V was shortened by 8 bases and J by 7 bases, with 16 bases between the two germline ends. The length of the CDR3 is 12 residues. The CDR3, as DNA: TGTGCCAGTTGGACACCCCGGGATGAGCAGTACTTC. Translated: CASWTPRDEQYF.

This clonotype was seen many times. V usage is TRBV29-1 and J usage is TRBJ2-1, with 7 bases matching TRBD1. The CDR3 spans 17 residues. The V segment lost 5 bases and the J segment 0 bases; nucleotides outside the gene matches: 13. Looked up from germline, CDR1 is SQVTM and CDR2 is ANQGSEA. CDR3 region: CSVLTGAGTASYNEQFF. For the CDR3, the DNA is TGCAGCGTTCTGACAGGTGCCGGGACAGCCTCCTACAATGAGCAGTTCTTC.

This clonotype was observed many times. This chain connects TRBV11-1 to TRBJ2-1, with no clear D. The V and J ends lost 6 bases and 8 bases respectively, with 11 bases between them. Per the germline V gene, CDR1 is SGHAT and CDR2 is FQDESV (reference sequence). The CDR3 spans 12 residues. The CDR3 coding sequence is TGTGCCAGCAGTCGATCTTCGGATGAGCAGTTCTTC. Its translation: CASSRSSDEQFF.

The chain recombines TRBV4-1 with TRBJ1-1; D uncertain. CDR1 is MGHRA and CDR2 is YSYEKL in the germline V gene. This CDR3 contains 14 residues. Trimming pared 1 base from V and 11 bases from J, leaving 17 bases between. CDR3 amino acids: CASSQVGSPGEAFF. CDR3 nucleotides: TGCGCCAGCAGCCAAGTGGGCTCTCCTGGCGAGGCTTTCTTT.

V is TRBV24-1 and J is TRBJ2-3; weak D call: TRBD2 (6 bases). Trimming removed 5 bases at V and 1 base at J, with 12 bases between. Germline V gene sequence: CDR1 KGHDR, CDR2 SFDVKD. The CDR3 length is 15 residues. This CDR3 reads CATSAPGTGTDTQYF. For the CDR3, the DNA is TGTGCCACCAGTGCACCGGGGACTGGCACAGATACGCAGTATTTT.

Comments on this clonotype: It is likely a read error: a sequence one base away is far more abundant. The V call is TRBV28, the J call TRBJ2-1; the D gene is possibly TRBD2 (6 bases). CDR1 MDHEN and CDR2 SYDVKM come from the germline V gene. The length of the CDR3 is 16 residues. Trimming left V 3 bases short and J 10 bases short, with 22 bases between. Written as DNA, the CDR3 is TGTGCCAGCAGTTTGCCCATGTTCGACGGGAGTAACGAGCAGTTCTTC. Protein: CASSLPMFDGSNEQFF.

The chain combines TRBV6-2 or TRBV6-3 with TRBJ2-2, with 8 bases aligning to TRBD1. The germline CDR1 and CDR2 sequences are MNHEY and SVGEGT. V was pared by 6 bases and J by 3 bases, with 9 bases of the junction left unmatched. The CDR3 sequence is 16 residues long. The CDR3 DNA sequence: TGTGCCAGCAGACCCATCGGACAGGGCGACACCGGGGAGCTGTTTTTT. It yields the protein CASRPIGQGDTGELFF.

This clonotype has at least ten counts. The chain couples TRBV12-3 or TRBV12-4 to TRBJ1-4; D possibly corresponds to TRBD1 (6 bases). The V gene lost 7 bases and the J gene lost 7 bases, with 16 bases spanning the gap. There are 14 residues in the CDR3. CDR3 sequence: CASIKGVVSEKLFF. The CDR3 nucleotides are TGTGCCAGCATAAAGGGGGTCGTGAGTGAAAAACTGTTTTTT.

This clonotype was picked up a small number of times. The CDR3 sequence is CASSFTGRGNQPQHF. CDR3 DNA sequence: TGTGCCAGCAGTTTCACAGGACGGGGAAATCAGCCCCAGCATTTT. V gene TRBV28 combines with J gene TRBJ1-5, with D tentatively TRBD1 (5 bases). V lost 3 bases to trimming and J lost 4 bases, with 13 bases between them. Germline V gives CDR1 MDHEN, CDR2 SYDVKM. The CDR3 has 15 amino acids.

This clonotype was seen ten or more times. V gene TRBV7-9 combines with J gene TRBJ1-1, with D hard to call. The germline V and J ends were trimmed by 2 bases and 4 bases, with 5 bases remaining between them. The CDR3 length is 12 residues. Germline V gene data show CDR1 as SEHNR and CDR2 as FQNEAQ (reference sequence). The CDR3 loop is CASSLMATEAFF. CDR3 in DNA: TGTGCCAGCAGCTTAATGGCCACTGAAGCTTTCTTT.